One and the same sample provided the 26 T cell receptor beta chains below, sequenced in a study of T cell changes during pregnancy in multiple sclerosis. Assay used: immunoSEQ multiplex PCR; TCRdb lists only in-frame clones, some missing. The data show approximately 36,000 clones, about 88% seen once. The material sequenced was CD8+ T cells from peripheral blood mononuclear cells, taken in the third trimester of pregnancy. These receptors all come from a female donor with multiple sclerosis, enrolled in a pregnancy study.

For the CDR3, the DNA is TGCAGCGTTGAGACTCCAGGGCAGGACTACGAGCAGTACTTC. Protein product: CSVETPGQDYEQYF. The rearrangement uses TRBV29-1 and TRBJ2-7, with D possibly TRBD1 on 5 matching bases. The germline V and J ends were trimmed by 3 bases and 3 bases, with 15 bases remaining between them. The CDR3 totals 14 residues. Germline values: CDR1 SQVTM, CDR2 ANQGSEA.

This clone has just a few counts. This sequence joins TRBV29-1 and TRBJ2-7; TRBD1 matches at 7 bases. V trimming: 6 bases; J trimming: 6 bases; junction bases outside the gene matches: 8. CDR1 is SQVTM, CDR2 ANQGSEA, per germline. The CDR3 has 12 amino acids. CDR3 coding DNA: TGCAGCGTCCATGAAACAGGGGTCGAGCAGTACTTC. This translates into CSVHETGVEQYF.

The V call is TRBV4-3, the J call TRBJ2-5; TRBD2 agrees at 8 bases. In germline, CDR1 is LGHNA, CDR2 YSLEER. The ends lost 4 bases at V and 5 bases at J; junction bases unmatched: 9. This CDR3 has 15 residues. The DNA for the CDR3 is TGCGCCAGCAGCCGACTTCTAGCGGGTGCGGAGACCCAGTACTTC. It translates to CASSRLLAGAETQYF.

This chain connects TRBV27 to TRBJ1-1, with 7 bases matching TRBD1. V was pared by 7 bases and J by 1 base, with 6 bases of the junction left unmatched. The CDR3 consists of 14 residues. Looked up from germline, CDR1 is MNHEY and CDR2 is SMNVEV (reference sequence). CDR3 sequence: CASKWTGGNTEAFF. As DNA, the CDR3 is TGTGCCAGCAAATGGACAGGAGGGAACACTGAAGCTTTCTTT.

The chain joins TRBV6-6 to TRBJ2-7, with TRBD1 matching 10 bases. V trimming: 4 bases; J trimming: 1 base; junction bases outside the gene matches: 1. From germline, CDR1 is MNHNY and CDR2 SVGAGI (reference sequence). CDR3 length: 14 residues. This chain's CDR3 is CASSWGQGSYEQYF. As DNA, the CDR3 is TGTGCCAGCAGTTGGGGACAGGGGTCCTACGAGCAGTACTTC.

The chain couples TRBV28 to TRBJ2-2; a weak D match, TRBD1 (5 bases). Trimming left V 1 base short and J 3 bases short, with 6 bases between. This CDR3 contains 14 residues. CDR1 and CDR2 from the germline V gene are MDHEN and SYDVKM. The CDR3 loop is CASSLLGDTGELFF. CDR3 coding DNA: TGTGCCAGCAGTTTATTAGGGGACACCGGGGAGCTGTTTTTT.

This rearrangement joins TRBV5-1 to TRBJ2-5, with 9 bases lining up with TRBD1. The CDR3 has 15 amino acids. Looked up from germline, CDR1 is SGHRS and CDR2 is YFSETQ. V lost 2 bases, J lost 5 bases, and 7 bases stayed unmatched. The chain's CDR3 is CASSFTGGLRETQYF. The CDR3 DNA sequence: TGCGCCAGCAGCTTCACAGGGGGCTTAAGGGAGACCCAGTACTTC.

Note on this clone: Additional DNA sequences in this sample encode the identical CDR3. V is TRBV7-9 and J is TRBJ1-1; D is ambiguous. This CDR3 has 14 residues. The V gene's germline CDR1 is SEHNR and CDR2 FQNEAQ (reference sequence). The V end lost 1 base, the J end lost 0 bases, and 6 bases lay between the germline ends. The CDR3 spells CASSLGGMNTEAFF. The CDR3 nucleotides read TGTGCCAGCAGCTTAGGAGGCATGAACACTGAAGCTTTCTTT.

For the CDR3, the DNA is TGTGCCAGCTCATTAGGGGTGGGCGACACTGAAGCTTTCTTT. It encodes CASSLGVGDTEAFF. This chain links TRBV18 with TRBJ1-1, with D possibly being TRBD1 (5 bases). The CDR3 loop spans 14 amino acids. Deletions cut 5 bases from V and 3 bases from J, with 13 bases between. The germline CDR1 and CDR2 sequences are KGHSH and LQKENI.

This rearrangement joins TRBV12-5 to TRBJ1-1, with D unclear. V gave up 1 base and J gave up 4 bases, with 22 bases separating them. CDR3 length equals 18 residues. Germline CDR1 reads LGHNT; CDR2 reads FRNRAP. CDR3 sequence (DNA): TGTGCTAGTGGTTTGGCGCGAGGTAAGTTTAGTGGAGGCACTGAAGCTTTCTTT. Amino acids: CASGLARGKFSGGTEAFF.

The gene calls are TRBV5-1 and TRBJ2-2, with D tentatively TRBD1 (5 bases). Trimming stripped 0 bases from V and 0 bases from J, with 12 bases between. The CDR3 extends over 17 amino acids. Germline lookup yields CDR1 SGHRS and CDR2 YFSETQ. The CDR3 sequence is CASSLVWQGPNTGELFF. CDR3 DNA sequence: TGCGCCAGCAGCTTGGTATGGCAGGGCCCGAACACCGGGGAGCTGTTTTTT.

This chain connects TRBV6-5 to TRBJ2-7; perhaps TRBD1 as D (6 bases). Germline V lookup: CDR1 MNHEY, CDR2 SVGAGI. Between the trimmed V and J ends, which lost 7 bases and 3 bases, there was a span of 16 bases. The CDR3 loop spans 14 amino acids. The CDR3 DNA is TGTGCCAGCACCAAGGGGACACCCGGCTACGAGCAGTACTTC. Residues: CASTKGTPGYEQYF.

The V and J genes are TRBV29-1 and TRBJ2-2; 12 bases line up with TRBD2. The CDR3 consists of 17 residues. The V segment lost 1 base and the J segment 0 bases; nucleotides outside the gene matches: 3. Germline CDR1 reads SQVTM; CDR2 reads ANQGSEA. The DNA for the CDR3 is TGCAGCGTTGAAGGACTAGCGGGGGCTACGAACACCGGGGAGCTGTTTTTT. This gives the protein CSVEGLAGATNTGELFF.

This clone was found once. The rearrangement uses TRBV10-3 and TRBJ2-7; 9 positions match TRBD1. The CDR3 has 15 residues. V lost 4 bases and J lost 5; bases outside the gene matches: 9. In germline, CDR1 is ENHRY, CDR2 SYGVKD. The CDR3 sequence is CAISGPDRGVHEQYF. The CDR3 bases are TGTGCCATCAGTGGCCCCGACAGGGGGGTCCACGAGCAGTACTTC.

The chain couples TRBV19 to TRBJ1-5; 9 bases are a match to TRBD1. The CDR3 is 16 residues long. V dropped 4 bases and J dropped 6; count of bases not matched to a gene: 10. CDR1 is LNHDA, CDR2 SQIVND, per germline (reference sequence). In nucleotides, the CDR3 is TGTGCCAGTAGTACACATCCGGGACAGGGTGTTCAGCCCCAGCATTTT. Its translation: CASSTHPGQGVQPQHF.

V usage is TRBV11-2 and J usage is TRBJ1-1; D not certain. V lost 1 base to trimming and J lost 5 bases, with 8 bases between them. The CDR3 is 13 amino acids. Germline V gene data show CDR1 as SGHAT and CDR2 as FQNNGV. The CDR3 bases are TGTGCCAGCAGCTTAGCCGAGGGAACTGAAGCTTTCTTT. Its protein product is CASSLAEGTEAFF. The full variable domain, rest sourced from reference TRBV11-2 and TRBJ1-1, is EAGVAQSPRYKIIEKRQSVAFWCNPISGHATLYWYQQILGQGPKLLIQFQNNGVVDDSQLPKDRFSAERLKGVDSTLKIQPAKLEDSAVYLCASSLAEGTEAFFGQGTRLTVV.

This clone was observed a single time. This chain joins TRBV7-2 and TRBJ1-5, with TRBD1 identical over 8 bases. The CDR3 has 17 residues. With 1 base clipped from V and 2 bases from J, the junction kept 7 bases outside the gene matches. Germline V gene lookup returns CDR1 SGHTA and CDR2 FQGNSA. DNA for the CDR3: TGTGCCAGCAGCTTAGTCGGTACAGGGGGTGGCAATCAGCCCCAGCATTTT. This encodes CASSLVGTGGGNQPQHF.

The rearrangement joins TRBV7-2 to TRBJ1-6, with D perhaps matching TRBD1 (6 bases). Germline CDR1 reads SGHTA; CDR2 reads FQGNSA. This CDR3 spans 15 amino acids. V was trimmed by 5 bases and J by 7 bases, leaving 15 bases between them. The DNA of the CDR3 is TGTGCCAGCAGCCCGACCAGGGGTGGGAATTCACCCCTCCACTTT. Protein product: CASSPTRGGNSPLHF.

This chain joins TRBV19 and TRBJ1-2; tentatively, D is TRBD1 (5 bases). V was shortened by 3 bases and J by 4 bases, with 12 bases between the two germline ends. CDR1 and CDR2 (germline): LNHDA, SQIVND (reference sequence). The length of the CDR3 is 14 residues. CDR3 nucleotide sequence: TGTGCCAGTAGTATGCTGGGGGGAGCCTATGGCTACACCTTC. Amino acids: CASSMLGGAYGYTF.

The chain joins TRBV18 to TRBJ2-7; TRBD1 matches at 7 bases. In germline, CDR1 is KGHSH, CDR2 LQKENI. The CDR3 covers 17 residues. The J segment lost 2 bases and the V segment lost 0 bases, leaving 10 bases of the junction unmatched. CDR3 amino acids: CASSPPDRVGVPYEQYF. In DNA form, the CDR3 reads TGTGCCAGCTCACCACCCGACAGGGTTGGCGTTCCCTACGAGCAGTACTTC.

Turning to this clone: At one end, the junction sequence differs from germline, possibly due to a read error. V is TRBV2 and J is TRBJ1-3; tentatively, D is TRBD1 (5 bases). Germline V gene lookup returns CDR1 SNHLY and CDR2 FYNNEI. This CDR3 region has 15 residues. CDR3 sequence: CASTEIRVSGNTIYF. CDR3 sequence (DNA): TGTGCCAGCACTGAAATCAGGGTCTCTGGAAACACCATATATTTT.

This chain connects TRBV5-1 to TRBJ2-5; D is perhaps TRBD2 (7 bases). The germline V and J ends were trimmed by 0 bases and 10 bases, with 22 bases remaining between them. The germline gives CDR1 SGHRS, CDR2 YFSETQ. CDR3 size: 16 residues. CDR3 coding DNA: TGCGCCAGCAGCTTGGAGGGGCGGGGGCCTCCGGGGGACCAGTACTTC. This gives the protein CASSLEGRGPPGDQYF.

The J gene is TRBJ2-1, the V gene TRBV7-3; D might be TRBD1 (5 bases). Trimming cost V 5 bases and J 1 base, with 21 bases left between them. Germline V gene lookup returns CDR1 SGHTA and CDR2 FQGTGA. The CDR3 contains 18 residues. The CDR3 here is CASSPAGWGHKSYNEQFF. The CDR3, as DNA: TGTGCCAGCAGCCCCGCCGGGTGGGGCCATAAGTCCTACAATGAGCAGTTCTTC.

This sequence joins TRBV10-3 and TRBJ1-2; the match to TRBD1 covers 9 bases. The CDR3 consists of 13 residues. Germline loops: CDR1 ENHRY, CDR2 SYGVKD. The V gene end was trimmed by 3 bases and the J gene end by 7 bases; junction bases not matched to a gene: 3. For the CDR3, the DNA is TGTGCCATCAGTGAAGACAGGGGGTTTGGCTACACCTTC. It yields the protein CAISEDRGFGYTF.

The table lists this clone with a few counts. This sequence joins TRBV9 and TRBJ1-1; 9 positions agree with TRBD1. The CDR3 consists of 15 residues. V shed 0 bases, J shed 5 bases, and the junction held 5 bases outside the gene matches. Germline V gene data show CDR1 as SGDLS and CDR2 as YYNGEE. The CDR3 protein is CASSVGTGGWTEAFF. The DNA of the CDR3 is TGTGCCAGCAGCGTAGGAACAGGGGGCTGGACTGAAGCTTTCTTT.

J is TRBJ2-7 and V is TRBV2; D is unresolved. This CDR3 has 13 residues. The germline CDR1 and CDR2 sequences are SNHLY and FYNNEI. The germline V and J ends were trimmed by 6 bases and 2 bases, with 11 bases remaining between them. CDR3 amino acids: CASRGSLTYEQYF. The CDR3 bases are TGTGCCAGCAGGGGCAGCCTAACCTACGAGCAGTACTTC. Variable domain in full (rest from reference TRBV2 and TRBJ2-7): EPEVTQTPSHQVTQMGQEVILRCVPISNHLYFYWYRQILGQKVEFLVSFYNNEISEKSEIFDDQFSVERPDGSNFTLKIRSTKLEDSAMYFCASRGSLTYEQYFGPGTRLTVT.